This T cell receptor beta chain comes out of a study of shared clonotypes between healthy human individuals. Replicate PCRs run on sorted subsets employed 200 to 250 ng DNA, 25,000 to 35,000 T cell genomes. Methods used by the authors: Filtering differed because ImmunoSEQ produced junction-only sequences that carried no quality scores. TCRdb's copy holds only in-frame clones and misses some; the assay was immunoSEQ multiplex PCR. V, J and clone size are those of that table, while D and trimming were read from the DNA. Seen here are around 200,000 clones, 66% observed once, and the top ten hold less than 11%. Germline CDR1 reads KGHSH; CDR2 reads LQKENI. The CDR3 is 16 amino acids. V dropped 0 bases and J dropped 2 bases, with 10 bases sitting between them.

The clonotype originates from a young man in good health. Sample: memory CD4+ T cells sorted from blood. The subset denotes: CD45RA-negative fraction. The genes are TRBV18 and TRBJ2-2; D assignment may be TRBD1 or TRBD2 (6 bases each). CDR3 residues: CASSPPGGLNTGELFF. CDR3 bases: TGTGCCAGCTCACCACCCGGGGGCTTAAACACCGGGGAGCTGTTTTTT.